A selection of T cell receptor beta chains follows, all from one sample in a study of blood T cell repertoires in COVID-19. TCRdb's table, derived via immunoSEQ multiplex PCR, lists solely in-frame clones and lacks some. Found here are about 170,000 clones, 85% of them singletons; the top ten hold about 3.3%. The specimen was peripheral blood. Every receptor here comes from a human donor with acute or convalescent COVID-19. The donor label of this sample is uncertain. Both conserved end residues are part of each CDR3. Fields, in order: D gene, J gene, clone size, V gene, CDR3 DNA, CDR3 protein. D genes are given only for firm matches. The size field is filled for only some rows; it gives once, few, many or a size class.

d_gene: TRBD1; j_gene: TRBJ2-6; abundance: .; v_gene: TRBV27; CDR3nt: TGTGCCAGCAGGTTCACCGACAGGGTCTCTGGGGCCAACGTCCTGACTTTC; CDR3aa: CASRFTDRVSGANVLTF
d_gene: TRBD1; j_gene: TRBJ1-4; abundance: .; v_gene: TRBV14; CDR3nt: TGTGCCAGCAGCCAAAAGACCGGGACAGGGGTTGAAAAACTGTTTTTT; CDR3aa: CASSQKTGTGVEKLFF
d_gene: .; j_gene: TRBJ2-5; abundance: .; v_gene: TRBV7-9; CDR3nt: TGTGCCAGCAGCTTAGGGAGCAGGGGCCGAGGAGAGACCCAGTACTTC; CDR3aa: CASSLGSRGRGETQYF
d_gene: .; j_gene: TRBJ1-5; abundance: .; v_gene: TRBV5-8; CDR3nt: TGTGCCAGCAGCTTTCAGGGTGTCGAGCCCCAGCATTTT; CDR3aa: CASSFQGVEPQHF
d_gene: TRBD1; j_gene: TRBJ1-4; abundance: .; v_gene: TRBV3-1/TRBV3-2; CDR3nt: TGTGCCAGCAGCTACAGGGGATCAACTAATGAAAAACTGTTTTTT; CDR3aa: CASSYRGSTNEKLFF
d_gene: .; j_gene: TRBJ1-1; abundance: once; v_gene: TRBV30; CDR3nt: TGTGCCTGGAGTGTTGGCGGCAGCGAAATGAACACTGAAGCTTTCTTT; CDR3aa: CAWSVGGSEMNTEAFF
d_gene: .; j_gene: TRBJ1-2; abundance: .; v_gene: TRBV12-3/TRBV12-4; CDR3nt: TGTGCCAGCAGTTTGACAGGCTATGGCTACACCTTC; CDR3aa: CASSLTGYGYTF
d_gene: TRBD1; j_gene: TRBJ1-4; abundance: once; v_gene: TRBV3-1/TRBV3-2; CDR3nt: TGTGCCAGCAGCCAAGGACAGGGATTGGGAGTGGCTAATGAAAAACTGTTTTTT; CDR3aa: CASSQGQGLGVANEKLFF
d_gene: .; j_gene: TRBJ2-1; abundance: .; v_gene: TRBV4-1; CDR3nt: TGCGCCAGCAGCCAAGGGGCCAAGGGAGTAGGCAATGAGCAGTTCTTC; CDR3aa: CASSQGAKGVGNEQFF
d_gene: TRBD1; j_gene: TRBJ1-6; abundance: .; v_gene: TRBV10-3; CDR3nt: TGTGCCATCAGTGACAGGGGGCGGAAAAATTCACCCCTCCACTTT; CDR3aa: CAISDRGRKNSPLHF
d_gene: TRBD1; j_gene: TRBJ2-3; abundance: .; v_gene: TRBV6-5; CDR3nt: TGTGCCAGCAGGCGGACAGGCTTGGGAGATACGCAGTATTTT; CDR3aa: CASRRTGLGDTQYF
d_gene: .; j_gene: TRBJ1-6; abundance: once; v_gene: TRBV10-2; CDR3nt: TGCGCCACCCTGTCAGGATATAATTCACCCCTCCACTTT; CDR3aa: CATLSGYNSPLHF
d_gene: TRBD1; j_gene: TRBJ2-7; abundance: .; v_gene: TRBV11-3; CDR3nt: TGTGCCAGCAGCTTAGGGGGACAGAGCTACGAGCAGTACTTC; CDR3aa: CASSLGGQSYEQYF
d_gene: TRBD1; j_gene: TRBJ2-5; abundance: .; v_gene: TRBV6-5; CDR3nt: TGTGCCAGCAGTTCAGGGGGTAGGGGGACCCAGTACTTC; CDR3aa: CASSSGGRGTQYF
d_gene: TRBD2; j_gene: TRBJ2-1; abundance: few; v_gene: TRBV12-5; CDR3nt: TGTGCTAGTGGGCGCGGGGGGACGGGTGAGCAGTTCTTC; CDR3aa: CASGRGGTGEQFF
d_gene: .; j_gene: TRBJ1-2; abundance: .; v_gene: TRBV18; CDR3nt: TGTGCCAGCTCACTCACAGTCGACTATGGCTACACCTTC; CDR3aa: CASSLTVDYGYTF
d_gene: .; j_gene: TRBJ2-5; abundance: .; v_gene: TRBV18; CDR3nt: TGTGCCAGCTCACCACGAGAGTACCAAGAGACCCAGTACTTC; CDR3aa: CASSPREYQETQYF
d_gene: .; j_gene: TRBJ2-2; abundance: .; v_gene: TRBV11-3; CDR3nt: TGTGCCAGCAGCTGGGGAGGAAACACCGGGGAGCTGTTTTTT; CDR3aa: CASSWGGNTGELFF
d_gene: TRBD1; j_gene: TRBJ1-2; abundance: .; v_gene: TRBV6-6; CDR3nt: TGTGCCAGCAGTCCCCGGACAGGGACTATGAGTGGCTACACCTTC; CDR3aa: CASSPRTGTMSGYTF
d_gene: TRBD2; j_gene: TRBJ2-2; abundance: .; v_gene: TRBV6-5; CDR3nt: TGTGCCAGCACGCCGGGGGGAACCGGGGAGCTGTTTTTT; CDR3aa: CASTPGGTGELFF
d_gene: .; j_gene: TRBJ2-1; abundance: .; v_gene: TRBV30; CDR3nt: TGTGCCTATGCTCAGGGCCGGCCCGTCAATGAGCAGTTCTTC; CDR3aa: CAYAQGRPVNEQFF
d_gene: TRBD1; j_gene: TRBJ1-6; abundance: .; v_gene: TRBV2; CDR3nt: TGTGCCAGCAGTAAAACGAACGACAGGGGTAACTCACCCCTCCACTTT; CDR3aa: CASSKTNDRGNSPLHF
d_gene: .; j_gene: TRBJ1-3; abundance: .; v_gene: TRBV19; CDR3nt: TGTGCCAGTATTGATAGTGCGCGAAACACCATATATTTT; CDR3aa: CASIDSARNTIYF
d_gene: TRBD1; j_gene: TRBJ1-2; abundance: .; v_gene: TRBV28; CDR3nt: TGTGCCAGCAGGGGACAGGCTCGTGGCTACACCTTC; CDR3aa: CASRGQARGYTF
d_gene: TRBD1; j_gene: TRBJ2-7; abundance: .; v_gene: TRBV4-2; CDR3nt: TGTGCCAGCAGCCAAGAGGCAGGGGGCTACGAGCAGTACTTC; CDR3aa: CASSQEAGGYEQYF
d_gene: TRBD1; j_gene: TRBJ1-1; abundance: .; v_gene: TRBV4-1; CDR3nt: TGCGCCAGCAGCCCGCAGGGGGGCACTGAAGCTTTCTTT; CDR3aa: CASSPQGGTEAFF
d_gene: TRBD1; j_gene: TRBJ1-4; abundance: .; v_gene: TRBV18; CDR3nt: TGTGCCAGCTCACCGGTACAGGGGGCGCAAGATAAACTGTTTTTT; CDR3aa: CASSPVQGAQDKLFF
d_gene: .; j_gene: TRBJ1-1; abundance: .; v_gene: TRBV6-6; CDR3nt: TGTGCCAGCAGTTACGGGGGGGCTGTCGAAAACACTGAAGCTTTCTTT; CDR3aa: CASSYGGAVENTEAFF
d_gene: .; j_gene: TRBJ2-2; abundance: .; v_gene: TRBV15; CDR3nt: TGTGCCACCAGCAGAGATTTTGGGGAGGACACCGGGGAGCTGTTTTTT; CDR3aa: CATSRDFGEDTGELFF
d_gene: .; j_gene: TRBJ1-1; abundance: .; v_gene: TRBV27; CDR3nt: TGTGCCAGCCAGCAGGGGATACGAAACACTGAAGCTTTCTTT; CDR3aa: CASQQGIRNTEAFF
d_gene: .; j_gene: TRBJ1-5; abundance: .; v_gene: TRBV11-2; CDR3nt: TGTGCCAGCAGCTTAGATGGAGCCCCATTACAGCCCCAGCATTTT; CDR3aa: CASSLDGAPLQPQHF
d_gene: TRBD2; j_gene: TRBJ2-1; abundance: .; v_gene: TRBV30; CDR3nt: TGTGCCTGGAGTGTACAGCGGGGTGCCTACAATGAGCAGTTCTTC; CDR3aa: CAWSVQRGAYNEQFF
d_gene: TRBD2; j_gene: TRBJ2-7; abundance: .; v_gene: TRBV7-2; CDR3nt: TGTGCCAGCAGCTTATATTGGACTAGCGGCGAGCAGTACTTC; CDR3aa: CASSLYWTSGEQYF
d_gene: .; j_gene: TRBJ1-5; abundance: .; v_gene: TRBV6-2/TRBV6-3; CDR3nt: TGTGCCAGCAGTCGCCGCGAACGGGGCAATCAGCCCCAGCATTTT; CDR3aa: CASSRRERGNQPQHF
d_gene: .; j_gene: TRBJ1-6; abundance: .; v_gene: TRBV14; CDR3nt: TGTGCCAGCAGCCACAAAGTGACAGTTAATTCACCCCTCCACTTT; CDR3aa: CASSHKVTVNSPLHF
d_gene: .; j_gene: TRBJ2-7; abundance: .; v_gene: TRBV5-6; CDR3nt: TGTGCCAGCAGCTTGGTTTCGGGTAACAACTACGAGCAGTACTTC; CDR3aa: CASSLVSGNNYEQYF
d_gene: TRBD1; j_gene: TRBJ2-7; abundance: .; v_gene: TRBV7-6; CDR3nt: TGTGCCAGCAGCGCCGGGACAGGGGTCTACGAGCAGTACTTC; CDR3aa: CASSAGTGVYEQYF
d_gene: TRBD2; j_gene: TRBJ2-2; abundance: .; v_gene: TRBV28; CDR3nt: TGTGCCAGTGCGAAGCGGGGGGTTAACACCGGGGAGCTGTTTTTT; CDR3aa: CASAKRGVNTGELFF
d_gene: .; j_gene: TRBJ1-5; abundance: .; v_gene: TRBV23-1; CDR3nt: TGCGCCAGCAGTCAGGAACAGGAGAATCAGCCCCAGCATTTT; CDR3aa: CASSQEQENQPQHF
d_gene: .; j_gene: TRBJ1-2; abundance: few; v_gene: TRBV12-3/TRBV12-4; CDR3nt: TGTGCCAGCAGTTTGCCCCCGGGGGGATTTTCCTTC; CDR3aa: CASSLPPGGFSF
d_gene: TRBD1; j_gene: TRBJ2-1; abundance: .; v_gene: TRBV7-2; CDR3nt: TGTGCCAGCAGTTCAGGACAGGGGAGGTACAATGAGCAGTTCTTC; CDR3aa: CASSSGQGRYNEQFF
d_gene: .; j_gene: TRBJ1-1; abundance: .; v_gene: TRBV6-1; CDR3nt: TGTGCCACCCTGGGGGGTGAAGCTTTCTTT; CDR3aa: CATLGGEAFF
d_gene: .; j_gene: TRBJ2-1; abundance: .; v_gene: TRBV7-2; CDR3nt: TGTGCCAGCAGCTTTAGCCAATCCTCCTACAATGAGCAGTTCTTC; CDR3aa: CASSFSQSSYNEQFF
d_gene: .; j_gene: TRBJ1-6; abundance: .; v_gene: TRBV28; CDR3nt: TGTGCCAGCAGTTTACAACAGGGTTCTAGATCCCTCCACTTT; CDR3aa: CASSLQQGSRSLHF
d_gene: TRBD1; j_gene: TRBJ1-5; abundance: .; v_gene: TRBV4-2; CDR3nt: TGTGCCAGCAGCCAAGGGCGACAGGGGGCGAATCAGCCCCAGCATTTT; CDR3aa: CASSQGRQGANQPQHF
d_gene: TRBD2; j_gene: TRBJ2-3; abundance: .; v_gene: TRBV15; CDR3nt: TGTGCCACCAGCAGACCGGGACTACCAAGCACAGATACGCAGTATTTT; CDR3aa: CATSRPGLPSTDTQYF
d_gene: TRBD2; j_gene: TRBJ2-3; abundance: .; v_gene: TRBV10-2; CDR3nt: TGCGCCAGCAGCACCCTAGCGGGGGCCACAGATACGCAGTATTTT; CDR3aa: CASSTLAGATDTQYF
d_gene: .; j_gene: TRBJ2-3; abundance: .; v_gene: TRBV7-2; CDR3nt: TGTGCCAGCAGCTTAGGGGGCCCGGGCACAGATACGCAGTATTTT; CDR3aa: CASSLGGPGTDTQYF
d_gene: TRBD1; j_gene: TRBJ2-2; abundance: .; v_gene: TRBV7-6; CDR3nt: TGTGCCAGCAGCTTAGTTTCAAGGACAGGGGGCGGCGGGGAGCTGTTTTTT; CDR3aa: CASSLVSRTGGGGELFF
d_gene: .; j_gene: TRBJ1-4; abundance: once; v_gene: TRBV18; CDR3nt: TGTGCCAGCTCACCCCTCGCAGGGGCTGGTGAAAAACTGTTTTTT; CDR3aa: CASSPLAGAGEKLFF
d_gene: .; j_gene: TRBJ1-3; abundance: .; v_gene: TRBV18; CDR3nt: TGTGCCAGCTCACCGGCCTCTGGAAACACCATATATTTT; CDR3aa: CASSPASGNTIYF
d_gene: TRBD2; j_gene: TRBJ2-2; abundance: once; v_gene: TRBV6-6; CDR3nt: TGTGCCAGCAGTCGACTAGCGGGACTATCGAACACCGGGGAGCTGTTTTTT; CDR3aa: CASSRLAGLSNTGELFF
d_gene: .; j_gene: TRBJ2-2; abundance: .; v_gene: TRBV2; CDR3nt: TGTGCCAGCAAGGAGGGCTGGAGCACCGGGGAGCTGTTTTTT; CDR3aa: CASKEGWSTGELFF
d_gene: .; j_gene: TRBJ1-1; abundance: .; v_gene: TRBV5-6; CDR3nt: TGTGCCAGCAGCTTGTATGTAGGGAGGGAAACTGAAGCTTTCTTT; CDR3aa: CASSLYVGRETEAFF
d_gene: TRBD2; j_gene: TRBJ2-5; abundance: .; v_gene: TRBV5-8; CDR3nt: TGTGCCAGCAGCGGTCGGGCGGGGGGGGAACCGCAACAGACCCAGTACTTC; CDR3aa: CASSGRAGGEPQQTQYF
d_gene: TRBD1; j_gene: TRBJ1-3; abundance: few; v_gene: TRBV5-6; CDR3nt: TGTGCCAGCAGCGACAGGGGATACACCATATATTTT; CDR3aa: CASSDRGYTIYF
d_gene: TRBD2; j_gene: TRBJ2-5; abundance: .; v_gene: TRBV10-1; CDR3nt: TGCGCCAGCAGTGAGCCCGGCCTCGCGGGGGGCCTAGGGGGGGAGACCCAGTACTTC; CDR3aa: CASSEPGLAGGLGGETQYF